A single sample is the source of the 6 T cell receptor beta chains below, sequenced in a study of shared T cell receptors in the human thymus. Clones were sequenced by immunoSEQ multiplex PCR, and TCRdb holds only the in-frame ones, with some missing. Of some 700,000 clones listed, around 89% are singletons. The same sample was also used in a study of human thymus T cells.

The sample comprised thymocytes. These receptors all come from a boy under two years old with a congenital heart defect.

The chain couples TRBV19 to TRBJ2-5; 8 bases fit TRBD1. CDR1 LNHDA and CDR2 SQIVND come from the germline V gene (reference sequence). The CDR3 runs to 14 residues. Trimming cost V 3 bases and J 3 bases; bases outside gene matches: 3. The CDR3 loop is CASSIRQGKETQYF. CDR3 DNA sequence: TGTGCCAGTAGTATCCGACAGGGGAAAGAGACCCAGTACTTC.

This rearrangement joins TRBV4-2 to TRBJ1-1, with D possibly matching TRBD1 (6 bases). The V end was cut by 0 bases, the J end by 3 bases, with 17 bases between. Germline V gene lookup returns CDR1 LGHNA and CDR2 YNFKEQ. The CDR3 runs 17 residues. CDR3 region: CASSQEGGSNRDTEAFF. In DNA, the CDR3 is TGTGCCAGCAGCCAAGAGGGGGGGTCTAACAGGGACACTGAAGCTTTCTTT.

The chain couples TRBV10-1 to TRBJ1-5; 8 positions agree with TRBD1. The germline V gene has CDR1 WNHNN and CDR2 SYGVQD (reference sequence). The CDR3 covers 15 residues. The trim removed 7 bases at V and 2 bases at J, leaving 7 bases unmatched. CDR3 protein: CASIIQGERNQPQHF. DNA for the CDR3: TGCGCCAGCATTATACAGGGGGAGCGCAATCAGCCCCAGCATTTT.

V gene TRBV5-4 combines with J gene TRBJ1-4; D perhaps matches TRBD1 (5 bases). V lost 4 bases and J lost 7, with 20 bases in between. The V gene's germline CDR1 is SGHNT and CDR2 YYREEE (reference sequence). The CDR3 is 16 residues long. For the CDR3, the DNA is TGTGCCAGCAGCCTTGGTGGGCGGCAGGGTCCTGAAAAACTGTTTTTT. Its protein product is CASSLGGRQGPEKLFF.

The V and J genes are TRBV14 and TRBJ2-3, with TRBD2 matching over 12 bases. Germline values: CDR1 SGHDN, CDR2 FVKESK. V was clipped by 4 bases and J by 0 bases; unmatched bases: 14. CDR3 length equals 20 residues. For the CDR3, the DNA is TGTGCCAGCAGCCTCGTCGCTGCACTAGCGGGAGGTTTTAGCACAGATACGCAGTATTTT. Translated: CASSLVAALAGGFSTDTQYF. Filled out from reference TRBV14 and TRBJ2-3, the complete variable domain reads EAGVTQFPSHSVIEKGQTVTLRCDPISGHDNLYWYRRVMGKEIKFLLHFVKESKQDESGMPNNRFLAERTGGTYSTLKVQPAELEDSGVYFCASSLVAALAGGFSTDTQYFGPGTRLTVL.

The chain employs TRBV7-3 and TRBJ1-2, with 10 bases fitting TRBD1. V lost 2 bases to trimming and J lost 5 bases; unmatched junction nucleotides: 8. The germline CDR1 and CDR2 sequences are SGHTA and FQGTGA. This CDR3 is built from 16 residues. The CDR3 here is CASSLRSRTGGYGYTF. The CDR3 coding sequence is TGTGCCAGCAGCTTACGATCGAGGACAGGGGGTTATGGCTACACCTTC.